The present T cell receptor beta chain was sequenced within a study of cytomegalovirus exposure and HLA in healthy donors. Generated by immunoSEQ multiplex PCR, the TCRdb table keeps only in-frame clones and is missing some. This table has approximately 140,000 clones, roughly 86% appearing once. CDR1 MNHNS and CDR2 SASEGT come from the germline V gene. CDR3 length: 14 residues. With V trimmed by 4 bases and J by 6 bases, 8 bases remained unmatched. The genes are TRBV6-1 and TRBJ1-1, with 7 positions matching TRBD1. Sample: PBMCs. This clonotype was obtained from a woman under 40 in good health and CMV-seronegative. The CDR3 here is CASSVQGTVSEAFF. The CDR3 DNA reads as TGTGCCAGCAGTGTACAGGGGACAGTATCTGAAGCTTTCTTT.